This TCR beta chain was retrieved from a study of preoperative IRX-2 immunotherapy in early breast cancer. The method was immunoSEQ multiplex PCR; TCRdb's version includes in-frame clones alone and lacks a portion of them. This sample yields approximately 28,000 clones, of which around 72% are seen a single time; roughly 6.8% belongs to the top ten. CDR3 length equals 13 residues. The germline V and J ends were trimmed by 4 bases and 6 bases, with 11 bases remaining between them. Treatment: preoperative locoregional IRX-2 cytokine immunotherapy. This phase Ib study tested locoregional IRX-2 cytokine immunotherapy given before surgery.

The specimen was lymph node tissue, collected after IRX-2 immunotherapy. This rearrangement joins TRBV7-1 to TRBJ2-3; D is ambiguous. TRBV7-1 counts as an open reading frame of uncertain function. This TCR was recovered from a human donor with breast cancer. The CDR3 region has the DNA TGTGCCAGCAGCTTAGATCTTGGGGATACGCAGTATTTT. Translated: CASSLDLGDTQYF.